Following are 8 T cell receptor beta chains from one sample sequenced in a study of cytomegalovirus exposure and HLA in healthy donors (dated 2017 in TCRdb). Libraries were built with the immunoSEQ multiplex PCR assay. For the multiplex PCR, a mixture combining 60 forward primers for TCR Vbeta segments and 13 reverse primers for TCR Jbeta segments was used. The table comes from immuneACCESS by way of TCRdb, which keeps in-frame sequences with V and J called. Part of the clones is missing from these tables; in studies checked, under half for an unresolved V gene and the rest for unknown reasons. The sample table contains 90,000 to 120,000 clones; only one count was recorded for around three quarters of them. Roughly 7.8% of the sample comes from the top ten. The sample comprised PBMCs. These receptors were collected from a man aged 30-40 years in good health and CMV-seronegative.

The J gene is TRBJ2-5, the V gene TRBV18, with TRBD2 matching 9 bases. The last part of the DNA fits TRBJ2-7 better; the J call may be wrong. The CDR3 runs to 15 residues. Germline V gene data show CDR1 as KGHSH and CDR2 as LQKENI. CDR3 DNA: TGTGCCAGCTCACCGTCTAGCGGGACCTCCTACGAGCAGTACTTC. This translates into CASSPSSGTSYEQYF.

A few counts support this clone. V is TRBV6-6 and J is TRBJ2-1; 10 bases line up with TRBD1. The V segment lost 6 bases and the J segment 7 bases; nucleotides outside the gene matches: 3. CDR1 is MNHNY and CDR2 is SVGAGI in the germline V gene (reference sequence). This CDR3 has 13 residues. The CDR3 sequence is CASRTGGGNEQFF. The CDR3, as DNA: TGTGCCAGCAGGACAGGGGGCGGGAATGAGCAGTTCTTC.

This clone appeared a single time. The chain joins TRBV4-1 to TRBJ2-1; 10 nucleotides line up with TRBD2. The trim removed 0 bases at V and 8 bases at J, leaving 4 bases unmatched. CDR3 size: 15 residues. Germline-derived CDR1 and CDR2 are MGHRA and YSYEKL. CDR3 sequence reads: CASSQEGSGRDEQFF. CDR3 DNA: TGCGCCAGCAGCCAAGAGGGGAGCGGGAGGGATGAGCAGTTCTTC.

This sequence joins TRBV4-1 and TRBJ2-7, with TRBD2 matching 9 bases. J lost 2 bases, V lost 4 bases, and 6 bases had no gene match. The CDR3 covers 15 residues. Germline CDR1 MGHRA, CDR2 YSYEKL. The CDR3 region is CASSRQRGDTYEQYF. CDR3 bases: TGCGCCAGCAGCCGCCAGCGGGGGGATACCTACGAGCAGTACTTC.

This clone was seen more than once but under ten times. The gene calls are TRBV28 and TRBJ2-3, with unresolved D. The CDR3 has 15 residues. Trimming removed 6 bases from V and 2 bases from J, with 15 bases in between. Germline V CDR1 and CDR2: MDHEN, SYDVKM. Here the CDR3 DNA reads TGTGCCAGCAGAAACCGGGTAACTAACACAGATACGCAGTATTTT. This translates into CASRNRVTNTDTQYF.

This clone came up once. The junction departs from the called germline gene at one end, perhaps through a read error. The chain carries TRBV7-9 and TRBJ2-7; D might be TRBD1 (6 bases). Germline CDR1 SEHNR, CDR2 FQNEAQ (reference sequence). The CDR3 totals 13 residues. The CDR3 loop is CSSSFEQGHEQYF. DNA of the CDR3: TGTTCCAGCAGCTTTGAACAGGGCCACGAGCAGTACTTC.

The rearrangement uses TRBV2 and TRBJ1-1; possibly TRBD1 for D (5 bases). The CDR3 contains 15 residues. Germline values: CDR1 SNHLY, CDR2 FYNNEI. V lost 4 bases and J lost 3, with 15 bases in between. CDR3: CASSVEGGGDTEAFF. In DNA form, the CDR3 reads TGTGCCAGCAGTGTAGAGGGCGGAGGGGACACTGAAGCTTTCTTT.

The chain carries TRBV28 and TRBJ2-5; 7 bases agree with TRBD1. CDR1 is MDHEN and CDR2 is SYDVKM in the germline V gene. Losses at the gene ends were 6 bases for V and 2 bases for J; bases not matched to a gene: 9. The CDR3 is 15 residues long. CDR3 DNA sequence: TGTGCCAGCAGCGCCGGGACAGCCCGACAAGAGACCCAGTACTTC. It codes for CASSAGTARQETQYF.